This T cell receptor beta chain was observed in a study of regulatory T cells in long-lasting Graves disease. Trimming shortened V by 2 bases and J by 4 bases, and 21 bases separated the two germline ends. The CDR3 runs 17 residues. The germline gives CDR1 DFQATT, CDR2 SNEGSKA (reference sequence). Sample time point: newly diagnosed GD, antithyroid drugs for less than 3 months. Scientists built the TCR library using RNA that was extracted from PBMCs. Ten or more counts support this clonotype. The antigen is not known. Study-wide points: Having only a small sample size may have limited accuracy.

Arm-PCR of CDR3 regions with iRepertoire HTBI primers generated TCR beta libraries. TCRdb called the multiplex PCR reads again in MiXCR, with one record for every CDR3 protein. The repertoire holds 250,000 to 300,000 distinct CDR3 sequences, around a sixth seen once, with around 13% in the top ten. This same sample was also part of a study on T cells in Graves' hyperthyroidism and ophthalmopathy. This second study says: Exclusion followed for patients with uncontrolled infection, other autoimmune disease, pregnancy or lactation.

This TCR came from a woman in her thirties with Graves disease. This rearrangement joins TRBV20-1 to TRBJ2-1; a possible D gene is TRBD1 (5 bases). This sample comprised peripheral blood mononuclear cells (PBMCs), obtained at new diagnosis, from a patient treated with antithyroid drugs. DNA for the CDR3: TGCAGTGCTAGATTTGGGCAGGGCGGTTGGGGATACAATGAGCAGTTCTTC. Protein: CSARFGQGGWGYNEQFF.